What follows describes a single T cell receptor beta chain. Its specificity is not known. Original data processing: Junction-only sequences produced by ImmunoSEQ had no quality scores, so filtering differed. Only in-frame clones appear in the TCRdb table, and some are missing; sequencing was by immunoSEQ multiplex PCR. V and J calls and clone size are given by that table; D and trimming were obtained from the DNA. The table lists about 600,000 clones, 95% of them singletons. Naive CD8 cells were CD45RO-negative, positively selected for CCR7, excluding terminally differentiated effector memory CD45RA+ cells. Recent acute infections and vaccinations were absent in the healthy HIV-negative adult donors. The data belong to a study of shared clonotypes between healthy human individuals. Trimming stripped 2 bases from V and 8 bases from J, with 28 bases between. Looked up from germline, CDR1 is MNHNS and CDR2 is SASEGT. There are 19 residues in the CDR3.

Findings and caveats of the study: Clonotype sharing among the donors was expected to vary with sequencing depth. On the whole, naive subsets had larger estimated richness than memory subsets had.

This sequence originates from a woman younger than 45 in good health. This sequence joins TRBV6-1 and TRBJ1-5; possibly TRBD1 for D (5 bases). The sequencing input was naive CD8+ T cells sorted from blood. The CDR3 is CASSEIEPLGTVFVEPQHF. The CDR3 DNA follows: TGTGCCAGCAGTGAAATAGAACCTCTCGGGACGGTTTTCGTTGAGCCCCAGCATTTT.